The 8 T cell receptor beta chains in this list originate from one sample, sequenced in a study of shared clonotypes between healthy human individuals. This table comes from immunoSEQ multiplex PCR, and its TCRdb copy is limited to in-frame clones, with some not included. This table has around 500,000 clones, roughly 80% appearing once. Material: PBMCs. The receptor set was obtained from a middle-aged woman in good health. Some clones in this sample may be carry-over from other donors' samples.

This chain connects TRBV2 to TRBJ1-2; TRBD1 matches at 9 bases. Losses at the gene ends were 6 bases for V and 8 bases for J; bases not matched to a gene: 13. This CDR3 contains 15 residues. Germline V gives CDR1 SNHLY, CDR2 FYNNEI. The CDR3 region is CASSLIRDRAKGYTF. The CDR3 nucleotides read TGTGCCAGCAGCCTCATTAGGGACAGGGCTAAAGGCTACACCTTC.

V gene TRBV29-1 combines with J gene TRBJ2-3; TRBD2 is a possible D gene (6 bases). Germline V gene data show CDR1 as SQVTM and CDR2 as ANQGSEA. Between the trimmed V and J ends, which lost 7 bases and 5 bases, there was a span of 16 bases. CDR3 length: 13 amino acids. CDR3 residues: CSGFGGPGDTQYF. The CDR3 DNA follows: TGCAGCGGCTTCGGGGGACCCGGAGATACGCAGTATTTT.

CDR3 DNA: TGTGCCACCACCCAATTAGCGGGTACCTACGAGCAGTACTTC. Translated, it gives CATTQLAGTYEQYF. This chain uses TRBV28 with TRBJ2-7, with 7 bases that match TRBD2. Germline lookup yields CDR1 MDHEN and CDR2 SYDVKM. CDR3 length: 14 residues. Losses at the gene ends were 10 bases for V and 2 bases for J; bases not matched to a gene: 11.

The rearrangement uses TRBV4-2 and TRBJ2-7, with D perhaps matching TRBD1 or TRBD2 (5 bases each). The CDR3 spans 15 residues. V shed 3 bases and J shed 5 bases, with 17 bases lying between them. Germline V gene lookup returns CDR1 LGHNA and CDR2 YNFKEQ. In DNA form, the CDR3 reads TGTGCCAGCAGCCAGACCGGGACCTCCGTCCACGAGCAGTACTTC. It is translated as CASSQTGTSVHEQYF.

The table lists this clone with a count of one. This rearrangement joins TRBV19 to TRBJ2-7; D remains unclear. The CDR3 extends over 12 amino acids. V gave up 3 bases and J gave up 3 bases, with 6 bases separating them. Germline V gene sequence: CDR1 LNHDA, CDR2 SQIVND (reference sequence). CDR3 coding DNA: TGTGCCAGTAGTATCTGGGGCTACGAGCAGTACTTC. As protein: CASSIWGYEQYF.

Points on this clone: With a much larger clone just one base away, this may be a read error. The rearrangement links TRBV7-2 to TRBJ2-3; TRBD2 matches 11 bases. Germline CDR1 and CDR2: SGHTA and FQGNSA. The CDR3 totals 15 residues. After removal of 5 bases from V and 4 bases from J, the junction contained 5 bases not matched to a gene. This CDR3 reads CASSPTSGRADTQYF. CDR3 sequence (DNA): TGTGCCAGCAGCCCCACTAGCGGGAGAGCAGATACGCAGTATTTT.

The chain has TRBV28 and TRBJ1-4; 9 positions match TRBD1. This CDR3 comprises 16 residues. Germline CDR1 is MDHEN and CDR2 is SYDVKM. Trimming removed 5 bases from V and 6 bases from J; junction bases left unmatched: 10. The CDR3 nucleotides are TGTGCCAGCAGTCCGGGACAGGGACTCCTATATGAAAAACTGTTTTTT. Its protein product is CASSPGQGLLYEKLFF.

The rearrangement uses TRBV5-1 and TRBJ2-7; D is unclear. There are 11 residues in the CDR3. V dropped 4 bases and J dropped 0 bases, with 2 bases sitting between them. Germline V lookup: CDR1 SGHRS, CDR2 YFSETQ. CDR3 coding DNA: TGCGCCAGCAGCGACTCCTACGAGCAGTACTTC. This translates into CASSDSYEQYF.